The clone carrying this T cell receptor (beta chain) was found a few times. Its antigen is not known. The data are from a study of T cell responses to AZD1222 COVID-19 vaccine. Findings and limits, study-wide: All repertoire sampling was performed exclusively after the peak T cell response. Baseline seropositivity occurred in only a handful of AZD1222 recipients. Among the donors, most were white British and more were female, and clonal diversity was possibly underestimated.

The CDR3 has 14 amino acids. V was shortened by 4 bases and J by 2 bases, with 8 bases between the two germline ends. Germline loops: CDR1 MDHEN, CDR2 SYDVKM. Profiled with immunoSEQ multiplex PCR; TCRdb holds only in-frame clones, not every one. The table records under 200,000 clones, over 80% of them present only once. The sequencing here drew on peripheral blood, taken on day 0 of MenACWY control vaccination. The clonotype comes from an adult in good health. V is TRBV28 and J is TRBJ1-4; D call uncertain. DNA for the CDR3: TGTGCCAGCAGTTACGCATACACTAATGAAAAACTGTTTTTT. Protein product: CASSYAYTNEKLFF.